The sequence of this TCR beta chain was determined in a study of T cells in Graves' hyperthyroidism and ophthalmopathy. What was amplified from RNA transcripts were TCR beta CDR3 regions. First-round RT-PCR of the TCR CDR3 relied on the HTBI primer set. TCRdb recomputed calls from the multiplex PCR reads with MiXCR, one row per CDR3 protein. The sample includes some 350,000 distinct CDR3 sequences, around 15% seen only once; the top ten take 34%. The CDR3 is made up of 16 amino acids. Trimming at V came to 2 bases and at J to 6 bases, leaving 6 bases not matched to a gene. The V gene's germline CDR1 is SGHTA and CDR2 FQGNSA.

The sequenced material came from blood. The chain joins TRBV7-2 to TRBJ2-4; 11 bases line up with TRBD2. This TCR came from a woman between 40 and 50 years old with Graves' ophthalmopathy. CDR3 amino acids: CASSLISGGGGNIQYF. As DNA, the CDR3 is TGTGCCAGCAGCTTAATTAGCGGGGGGGGGGGAAACATTCAGTACTTC.